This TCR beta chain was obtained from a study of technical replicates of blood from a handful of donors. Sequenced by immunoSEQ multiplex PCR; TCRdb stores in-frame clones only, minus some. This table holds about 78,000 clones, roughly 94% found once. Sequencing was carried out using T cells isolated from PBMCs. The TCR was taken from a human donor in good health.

This CDR3 is CASIPTGNSYEQYF. The DNA for the CDR3 is TGTGCCAGCATTCCGACAGGGAACTCCTACGAGCAGTACTTC. V and J are TRBV27 and TRBJ2-7; TRBD1 matches at 7 bases. Germline V gene data show CDR1 as MNHEY and CDR2 as SMNVEV (reference sequence). V shed 7 bases, J shed 0 bases, and the junction held 6 bases outside the gene matches. CDR3 length: 14 residues.